The next 21 T cell receptor beta chains were all read from a single sample in a study of T cells in Graves' hyperthyroidism and ophthalmopathy. RNA transcripts gave rise to amplified TCR beta CDR3 regions. HTBI primers drove first-round RT-PCR of the TCR CDR3. In TCRdb, the multiplex PCR reads were re-called with MiXCR into one record per CDR3 protein. The sample lists 190,000 or so distinct CDR3 sequences, approximately 16% occurring once. The source material was blood. The receptors stem from a man aged 35 to 55 with Graves' hyperthyroidism.

This rearrangement joins TRBV20-1 to TRBJ1-1, with 8 bases matching TRBD1. The germline gives CDR1 DFQATT, CDR2 SNEGSKA (reference sequence). The V segment lost 0 bases and the J segment 2 bases; nucleotides outside the gene matches: 8. The CDR3 contains 16 residues. The CDR3, as DNA: TGCAGTGCTAGAGATCAGGGGGCGAGGAGAAACACTGAAGCTTTCTTT. Protein product: CSARDQGARRNTEAFF.

The sample holds a few counts of this clonotype. The gene calls are TRBV6-1 and TRBJ1-2; the D gene is possibly TRBD1 (6 bases). Trimming took 3 bases from V and 2 from J, leaving 13 bases between them. There are 15 residues in the CDR3. Per germline, CDR1 MNHNS and CDR2 SASEGT. The CDR3 bases are TGTGCCAGCAGTGACCAGGGGCTCCGCAACTATGGCTACACCTTC. This translates into CASSDQGLRNYGYTF.

This clonotype was seen repeatedly, ten times or more. V is TRBV2 and J is TRBJ2-3; D might be TRBD2 (5 bases). Germline CDR1 is SNHLY and CDR2 is FYNNEI. CDR3 length: 16 residues. Trimming pared 3 bases from V and 1 base from J, leaving 14 bases between. CDR3 sequence: CASSDAQEARTDTQYF. The CDR3, as DNA: TGTGCCAGCAGTGACGCGCAGGAGGCCCGCACAGATACGCAGTATTTT.

The sample holds many counts of this clonotype. The V call is TRBV5-8, the J call TRBJ1-3; D is unresolved. From germline, CDR1 is SGHTS and CDR2 YDEGEE. This CDR3 comprises 17 residues. Trimming stripped 0 bases from V and 2 bases from J, with 15 bases between. The CDR3 DNA sequence: TGTGCCAGCAGCTTGGACCCTCTCGGCAGTCCTGGAAACACCATATATTTT. Translated, it gives CASSLDPLGSPGNTIYF.

Worth noting for this clonotype: One base away lies a much larger clone, so this may be a sequencing read error. V usage is TRBV7-6 and J usage is TRBJ2-2; either TRBD1 or TRBD2 may fit D (5 bases each). CDR1 and CDR2 from the germline V gene are SGHVS and FNYEAQ. This CDR3 contains 15 residues. The CDR3 sequence: CASSLTDRSHGELLF. The DNA of the CDR3 is TGTGCCAGCAGCTTAACTGACAGATCACACGGGGAGCTGCTTTTT.

In its sample, this clonotype was seen a few times. This chain uses TRBV7-9 with TRBJ1-2; D is undetermined. This CDR3 spans 14 amino acids. CDR1 SEHNR and CDR2 FQNEAQ come from the germline V gene (reference sequence). The V gene lost 4 bases and the J gene lost 4 bases, with 13 bases spanning the gap. CDR3: CASSSGGSPYGYTF. CDR3 DNA sequence: TGTGCCAGCAGCTCGGGAGGGAGCCCCTATGGCTACACCTTC.

The sample holds many counts of this clonotype. The rearrangement links TRBV5-6 to TRBJ2-3; D may be TRBD1 (5 bases). Germline CDR1 SGHDT, CDR2 YYEEEE. V gave up 2 bases and J gave up 4 bases, with 8 bases separating them. The CDR3 contains 13 residues. The CDR3 DNA is TGTGCCAGCAGCTTTCAGGGTGCAGATACGCAGTATTTT. Translated, it gives CASSFQGADTQYF.

The chain employs TRBV20-1 and TRBJ1-1; the D gene is possibly TRBD1 (6 bases). This CDR3 spans 14 amino acids. The ends were cut back, 8 bases at V and 5 bases at J, with 21 bases in the middle. Germline V lookup: CDR1 DFQATT, CDR2 SNEGSKA (reference sequence). CDR3 region: CSPLRGGRSTEAFF. The CDR3 DNA follows: TGCAGTCCCCTTAGAGGGGGGCGGTCGACTGAAGCTTTCTTT.

The rearrangement links TRBV3-1 to TRBJ2-7, with D possibly being TRBD1 (7 bases). CDR1 is LGHDT and CDR2 is YNNKEL in the germline V gene (reference sequence). V was clipped by 5 bases and J by 5 bases, with 22 bases between them. The CDR3 covers 16 residues. CDR3 sequence: CASSFGEETGLNEQYF. The CDR3 DNA follows: TGTGCCAGCAGCTTCGGGGAGGAGACAGGGCTCAACGAGCAGTACTTC.

In this sample, this clonotype turned up many times. The chain joins TRBV15 to TRBJ2-7; no clear D. Germline V CDR1 and CDR2: LNHNV, YYDKDF (reference sequence). Trimming cost V 2 bases and J 4 bases, with 6 bases left between them. The CDR3 is 12 amino acids. In DNA form, the CDR3 reads TGTGCCACCAGCAGAAGCACTTACGAGCAGTACTTC. Amino acids: CATSRSTYEQYF. Based on the CDR3 plus reference TRBV15 and TRBJ2-7, the full variable domain is DAMVIQNPRYQVTQFGKPVTLSCSQTLNHNVMYWYQQKSSQAPKLLFHYYDKDFNNEADTPDNFQSRRPNTSFCFLDIRSPGLGDTAMYLCATSRSTYEQYFGPGTRLTVT.

This clonotype was detected many times. CDR3 in DNA: TGTGCCAGCAGCCAAGCCGCCAGGGGCACAGATACGCAGTATTTT. Protein product: CASSQAARGTDTQYF. The J gene is TRBJ2-3, the V gene TRBV3-1, with a possible D match to TRBD1 (5 bases). The CDR3 is 15 residues long. V dropped 1 base and J dropped 1 base, with 9 bases sitting between them. The germline CDR1 and CDR2 sequences are LGHDT and YNNKEL (reference sequence).

This clonotype was seen repeatedly, ten times or more. This chain uses TRBV2 with TRBJ2-3; the D call may be TRBD1 or TRBD2 (5 bases each). This CDR3 is 15 amino acids long. The V gene's germline CDR1 is SNHLY and CDR2 FYNNEI. The ends were cut back, 6 bases at V and 0 bases at J, with 13 bases in the middle. The DNA of the CDR3 is TGTGCCAGCAGCCCCGGGACGTCTAGCACAGATACGCAGTATTTT. It yields the protein CASSPGTSSTDTQYF.

DNA of the CDR3: TGTGCCAGCAGTTACGGGGGTGTGAGTGAAAAACTGTTTTTT. It is translated as CASSYGGVSEKLFF. This chain links TRBV6-5 with TRBJ1-4; D perhaps matches TRBD1 (5 bases). The CDR3 contains 14 residues. V lost 2 bases and J 7 bases, leaving 11 bases between the germline ends. CDR1 is MNHEY, CDR2 SVGAGI, per germline.

A few counts support this clonotype. This sequence joins TRBV14 and TRBJ1-1; D remains ambiguous. Germline CDR1 reads SGHDN; CDR2 reads FVKESK. The CDR3 extends over 15 amino acids. V was shortened by 3 bases and J by 8 bases, with 19 bases between the two germline ends. The CDR3 DNA reads TGTGCCAGCAGCCACACTACCCCGGCAGCCGAGGAAGCTTTCTTT. Translation: CASSHTTPAAEEAFF.

This chain connects TRBV7-2 to TRBJ1-2, with TRBD1 matching over 8 bases. V trimming: 3 bases; J trimming: 5 bases; junction bases outside the gene matches: 11. Germline V gene data show CDR1 as SGHTA and CDR2 as FQGNSA. The CDR3 is made up of 16 amino acids. The CDR3 spells CASSFSGGAPGYGYTF. The CDR3 DNA reads TGTGCCAGCAGCTTCTCAGGGGGCGCCCCTGGGTATGGCTACACCTTC.

CDR3 sequence: CASSGSRTGGLSPLHF. In DNA form, the CDR3 reads TGTGCCAGCAGTGGATCCCGCACAGGGGGCTTGTCACCCCTCCACTTT. V is TRBV6-2 or TRBV6-3 and J is TRBJ1-6; 9 bases are shared with TRBD1. Per the germline V gene, CDR1 is MNHEY and CDR2 is SVGEGT. Losses at the gene ends were 5 bases for V and 10 bases for J; bases not matched to a gene: 12. The CDR3 length is 16 residues.

The table lists this clonotype with a few counts. The CDR3 protein is CASQGLIYEQYF. In DNA, the CDR3 is TGTGCCAGCCAAGGACTGATCTACGAGCAGTACTTC. The chain has TRBV2 and TRBJ2-7; D perhaps matches TRBD2 (5 bases). With 8 bases removed from V and 3 bases from J, the gap between germline ends came to 11 bases. CDR1 SNHLY and CDR2 FYNNEI come from the germline V gene. The CDR3 has 12 amino acids.

As concerns this clonotype: A much larger clone sits a single nucleotide away, making a read error possible. V is TRBV3-1 and J is TRBJ2-3; D perhaps matches TRBD1 (5 bases). The CDR3 contains 15 residues. Germline CDR1 LGHDT, CDR2 YNNKEL (reference sequence). CDR3 DNA: TGTGCCGGCAGCCAAGGGGTGCAGGGTGCAGATACGCAGTATTTT. Protein sequence: CAGSQGVQGADTQYF.

This clonotype showed up many times. The chain uses TRBV2 and TRBJ2-1, with TRBD2 identical over 8 bases. Germline V gene data show CDR1 as SNHLY and CDR2 as FYNNEI. The CDR3 covers 15 residues. Trimming removed 3 bases from V and 5 bases from J; junction bases left unmatched: 6. CDR3 coding DNA: TGTGCCAGCAGTGAGGCGGGGACTAGAGACAATGAGCAGTTCTTC. It specifies CASSEAGTRDNEQFF.

This clonotype was detected many times. V usage is TRBV20-1 and J usage is TRBJ1-2; 8 positions match TRBD1. This CDR3 has 13 residues. V lost 1 base to trimming and J lost 6 bases; unmatched junction nucleotides: 4. CDR1 DFQATT and CDR2 SNEGSKA come from the germline V gene (reference sequence). In nucleotides, the CDR3 is TGCAGTGCTAGAGGACAGGGGTGGGATGGCTACACCTTC. As protein: CSARGQGWDGYTF.

V usage is TRBV11-2 and J usage is TRBJ2-3, with D possibly being TRBD2 (6 bases). The germline CDR1 and CDR2 sequences are SGHAT and FQNNGV. This CDR3 contains 15 residues. The V end was cut by 2 bases, the J end by 2 bases, with 11 bases between. CDR3 in DNA: TGTGCCAGCAGCTTATTTGCGGGGTACACAGATACGCAGTATTTT. Translating gives CASSLFAGYTDTQYF. The whole variable domain, filled in from reference TRBV11-2 and TRBJ2-3, reads EAGVAQSPRYKIIEKRQSVAFWCNPISGHATLYWYQQILGQGPKLLIQFQNNGVVDDSQLPKDRFSAERLKGVDSTLKIQPAKLEDSAVYLCASSLFAGYTDTQYFGPGTRLTVL.